These 10 T cell receptor beta chains share one sample of origin, sequenced in a study of shared clonotypes between healthy human individuals. The repertoire was sequenced with immunoSEQ multiplex PCR; TCRdb's copy has only in-frame clones and lacks some. The table has some 2,000,000 clones, around 95% seen once. Sequenced input: naive CD4+ T cells sorted from blood. Subset meaning: CD45RA+ positively selected. These receptors all come from a man aged 18 to 30 in good health.

Notes on this clone: The same CDR3 arises from other DNA sequences in this sample as well. The chain combines TRBV11-2 with TRBJ1-1, with TRBD1 matching over 9 bases. Unmatched junction bases numbered 6, after V lost 6 bases and J lost 4 bases. The germline V gene has CDR1 SGHAT and CDR2 FQNNGV. CDR3 size: 14 residues. In DNA form, the CDR3 reads TGTGCCAGCAGTCTGGACAGGGGTGGCACTGAAGCTTTCTTT. Encoded protein: CASSLDRGGTEAFF.

The count of this clone is one. The V gene is TRBV5-6, the J gene TRBJ1-6; 7 nucleotides agree with TRBD1. This CDR3 is built from 14 residues. V shed 7 bases and J 4 bases; nucleotides not matched to a gene: 5. The germline V gene encodes CDR1 SGHDT and CDR2 YYEEEE. Written as DNA, the CDR3 is TGTGCCAGCGGCCCGGGACAGTATAATTCACCCCTCCACTTT. Protein product: CASGPGQYNSPLHF.

About this clone: Other DNA sequences in the same sample also yield this CDR3. This chain joins TRBV6-5 and TRBJ2-7; 8 positions agree with TRBD2. V lost 5 bases and J lost 5; bases outside the gene matches: 2. Germline V gives CDR1 MNHEY, CDR2 SVGAGI. CDR3 length: 12 amino acids. The CDR3 loop is CASSRGGHEQYF. The CDR3 DNA reads as TGTGCCAGCAGTCGGGGGGGCCACGAGCAGTACTTC.

The V gene is TRBV2, the J gene TRBJ2-1; 8 bases match TRBD2. The CDR3 runs 13 residues. Germline CDR1 is SNHLY and CDR2 is FYNNEI. The ends lost 0 bases at V and 13 bases at J; junction bases unmatched: 5. The CDR3 bases are TGTGCCAGCAGTGAAGCGGTCAGCGGGAGACAGTTCTTC. This gives the protein CASSEAVSGRQFF.

The chain carries TRBV6-5 and TRBJ2-3, with TRBD1 matching over 9 bases. After removal of 6 bases from V and 8 bases from J, the junction contained 6 bases not matched to a gene. The germline gives CDR1 MNHEY, CDR2 SVGAGI. The CDR3 consists of 13 residues. The DNA of the CDR3 is TGTGCCAGCAGCGGGACAGGGTTTATTACGCAGTATTTT. Residues: CASSGTGFITQYF.

A remark on this clone: Other nucleotide sequences in the sample specify the same CDR3. V usage is TRBV19 and J usage is TRBJ1-5, with D unclear. Germline assignment: CDR1 LNHDA and CDR2 SQIVND (reference sequence). The CDR3 length is 11 residues. Trimming left V 1 base short and J 6 bases short, with 1 base between. The CDR3 DNA reads TGTGCCAGTAGTATAGGTCAGCCCCAGCATTTT. Protein: CASSIGQPQHF.

This sequence joins TRBV2 and TRBJ2-3, with D perhaps matching TRBD2 (5 bases). CDR1 is SNHLY, CDR2 FYNNEI, per germline. The CDR3 extends over 14 amino acids. V was cut by 8 bases and J by 4 bases, with 16 bases left in between. CDR3 residues: CASRPRDWADTQYF. CDR3 DNA: TGTGCCAGCCGTCCCCGGGATTGGGCAGATACGCAGTATTTT. The full variable domain, completed using reference TRBV2 and TRBJ2-3, is EPEVTQTPSHQVTQMGQEVILRCVPISNHLYFYWYRQILGQKVEFLVSFYNNEISEKSEIFDDQFSVERPDGSNFTLKIRSTKLEDSAMYFCASRPRDWADTQYFGPGTRLTVL.

The chain combines TRBV5-1 with TRBJ2-5, with TRBD1 identical over 8 bases. The CDR3 is 13 amino acids. Trimming removed 10 bases from V and 4 bases from J; junction bases left unmatched: 9. Germline V CDR1 and CDR2: SGHRS, YFSETQ. CDR3 amino acids: CASQQGAGETQYF. Here the CDR3 DNA reads TGCGCCTCCCAGCAGGGGGCGGGAGAGACCCAGTACTTC.

This clone was counted once. The chain combines TRBV5-6 with TRBJ2-4; 10 nucleotides match TRBD1. CDR3 length: 16 amino acids. Trimming cost V 3 bases and J 5 bases; bases outside gene matches: 8. The V gene's germline CDR1 is SGHDT and CDR2 YYEEEE. The DNA for the CDR3 is TGTGCCAGCAGCTGGGCGGGACAGGGGTACCAAAACATTCAGTACTTC. Its translation: CASSWAGQGYQNIQYF.

This chain joins TRBV2 and TRBJ2-1; tentative D call: TRBD1 (6 bases). Germline CDR1 is SNHLY and CDR2 is FYNNEI. The CDR3 loop spans 16 amino acids. The V end lost 3 bases, the J end lost 3 bases, and 15 bases lay between the germline ends. This chain's CDR3 is CASSDPTGWDYNEQFF. The CDR3 nucleotides read TGTGCCAGCAGTGACCCGACAGGTTGGGACTACAATGAGCAGTTCTTC.